The 26 T cell receptor beta chains below come from one sample, sequenced in a study of naive and memory T cell subsets. Both TRBC1 and TRBC2 were covered by a beta constant-region primer of two equimolar oligonucleotides. The ligated cDNA underwent four PCR rounds using SP2 and nested alpha and beta constant-region primers. TCRdb processed the UMI-ligation and nested PCR reads anew with MiXCR; each CDR3 protein has one entry. The sample carries 9,700 or so distinct CDR3 sequences, roughly 5.5% recorded once. Sequenced material: CD4+ TEMRA cells from blood. Stated subset: effector memory re-expressing CD45RA, CD45RA+ CD27-. The receptors shown here come from a human donor in good health.

This clonotype showed up just a few times. The V gene is TRBV7-2, the J gene TRBJ1-1; 7 nucleotides agree with TRBD1. Trimming at V came to 1 base and at J to 1 base, leaving 6 bases not matched to a gene. The CDR3 runs 16 residues. Germline values: CDR1 SGHTA, CDR2 FQGNSA. In DNA form, the CDR3 reads TGTGCCAGCAGCTTAGAGGGGGCGGGACGGAACACTGAAGCTTTCTTT. Residues: CASSLEGAGRNTEAFF.

The table lists this clonotype with a few counts. V and J are TRBV5-6 and TRBJ2-3; 15 nucleotides line up with TRBD2. Germline CDR1 and CDR2: SGHDT and YYEEEE. Losses at the gene ends were 0 bases for V and 6 bases for J; bases not matched to a gene: 17. This CDR3 comprises 21 residues. The CDR3 sequence is CASSLGGTSGRRSPLRDTQYF. The DNA of the CDR3 is TGTGCCAGCAGCTTGGGGGGGACTAGCGGGAGGCGGTCCCCTTTGAGGGATACGCAGTATTTT.

This clonotype was found many times. This sequence joins TRBV7-2 and TRBJ2-7; 8 positions match TRBD2. The CDR3 consists of 16 residues. The germline V gene has CDR1 SGHTA and CDR2 FQGNSA. V dropped 2 bases and J dropped 7; count of bases not matched to a gene: 13. In DNA, the CDR3 is TGTGCCAGCAGCTTAACTCCGGGACTAGTGGAGGTGGAGCAGTACTTC. It is translated as CASSLTPGLVEVEQYF.

This chain links TRBV2 with TRBJ2-3, with D tentatively TRBD1 (5 bases). CDR3 length: 17 residues. Germline assignment: CDR1 SNHLY and CDR2 FYNNEI. Deletions cut 1 base from V and 3 bases from J, with 17 bases between. The CDR3 loop is CASSEVGATFITDTQYF. DNA of the CDR3: TGTGCCAGCAGTGAAGTTGGGGCTACCTTCATAACAGATACGCAGTATTTT.

This clonotype was observed many times. This sequence joins TRBV18 and TRBJ1-5, with 9 nucleotides matching TRBD1. Germline V gives CDR1 KGHSH, CDR2 LQKENI. This CDR3 is 13 amino acids long. After removal of 2 bases from V and 7 bases from J, the junction contained 0 bases not matched to a gene. Here the CDR3 DNA reads TGTGCCAGCTCACCAGACAGGGGGCAGCCCCAGCATTTT. This gives the protein CASSPDRGQPQHF.

This clonotype was counted many times. The chain is built from TRBV20-1 and TRBJ2-7; 8 nucleotides line up with TRBD2. Unmatched junction bases numbered 5, after V lost 4 bases and J lost 3 bases. From germline, CDR1 is DFQATT and CDR2 SNEGSKA (reference sequence). CDR3 length: 13 residues. The CDR3 is CSATTSGVYEQYF. The CDR3, as DNA: TGCAGTGCTACTACTAGCGGAGTCTACGAGCAGTACTTC.

The chain recombines TRBV7-6 with TRBJ1-1; D is perhaps TRBD1 (6 bases). The V end lost 5 bases, the J end lost 3 bases, and 10 bases lay between the germline ends. Germline V gene data show CDR1 as SGHVS and CDR2 as FNYEAQ. The CDR3 spans 13 residues. The CDR3 here is CASSRQEDTEAFF. CDR3 DNA: TGTGCCAGCAGCAGACAGGAAGACACTGAAGCTTTCTTT.

The chain links TRBV18 to TRBJ2-2; D not certain. The CDR3 has 15 amino acids. The germline V gene has CDR1 KGHSH and CDR2 LQKENI. Between the trimmed V and J ends, which lost 3 bases and 1 base, there was a span of 9 bases. CDR3 amino acids: CASSPMRGNTGELFF. The DNA for the CDR3 is TGTGCCAGCTCACCGATGAGAGGGAACACCGGGGAGCTGTTTTTT. Using reference TRBV18 and TRBJ2-2 for the parts outside the CDR3, the full variable domain is NAGVMQNPRHLVRRRGQEARLRCSPMKGHSHVYWYRQLPEEGLKFMVYLQKENIIDESGMPKERFSAEFPKEGPSILRIQQVVRGDSAAYFCASSPMRGNTGELFFGEGSRLTVL.

J is TRBJ2-6 and V is TRBV3-1; unclear D gene. Trimming removed 7 bases from V and 1 base from J, with 5 bases in between. The CDR3 has 13 amino acids. Per germline, CDR1 LGHDT and CDR2 YNNKEL (reference sequence). CDR3 in amino acids: CASINSGANVLTF. CDR3 DNA: TGTGCCAGCATCAATTCTGGGGCCAACGTCCTGACTTTC. The full variable domain, in which reference TRBV3-1 and TRBJ2-6 provide the parts outside the CDR3, is DTAVSQTPKYLVTQMGNDKSIKCEQNLGHDTMYWYKQDSKKFLKIMFSYNNKELIINETVPNRFSPKSPDKAHLNLHINSLELGDSAVYFCASINSGANVLTFGAGSRLTVL.

This chain joins TRBV15 and TRBJ2-3, with D perhaps being TRBD1 or TRBD2 (5 bases each). Germline V gene lookup returns CDR1 LNHNV and CDR2 YYDKDF (reference sequence). This CDR3 spans 12 amino acids. V lost 6 bases and J 8 bases, leaving 12 bases between the germline ends. In DNA, the CDR3 is TGTGCCACCAGAACGGATGGGGGTACGCAGTATTTT. Translating it yields CATRTDGGTQYF.

This clonotype was seen at least ten times. The V gene is TRBV7-9, the J gene TRBJ1-5; D is uncertain. Germline V CDR1 and CDR2: SEHNR, FQNEAQ (reference sequence). The CDR3 runs to 18 residues. The ends were cut back, 1 base at V and 5 bases at J, with 21 bases in the middle. CDR3 DNA sequence: TGTGCCAGCAGCTTAGTAGTCCATTTCGGAACGTATGATCAGCCCCAGCATTTT. It encodes CASSLVVHFGTYDQPQHF.

This clonotype showed up just a few times. CDR3 loop: CSARDSSGNKNIQYF. In nucleotides, the CDR3 is TGCAGTGCTAGAGATTCCAGCGGGAACAAAAACATTCAGTACTTC. The chain joins TRBV20-1 to TRBJ2-4, with 7 bases lining up with TRBD2. Germline loops: CDR1 DFQATT, CDR2 SNEGSKA (reference sequence). The length of the CDR3 is 15 residues. V shed 0 bases and J 3 bases; nucleotides not matched to a gene: 5.

This clonotype was detected ten times or more. The chain links TRBV5-1 to TRBJ2-3; D remains ambiguous. V lost 4 bases and J 6 bases, leaving 6 bases between the germline ends. The CDR3 length is 11 residues. The germline V gene has CDR1 SGHRS and CDR2 YFSETQ. The chain's CDR3 is CASSIRDTQYF. In DNA, the CDR3 is TGCGCCAGCAGCATAAGGGATACGCAGTATTTT.

This chain uses TRBV12-3 or TRBV12-4 with TRBJ2-7; a weak D match, TRBD1 (5 bases). The V end lost 6 bases, the J end lost 2 bases, and 11 bases lay between the germline ends. The CDR3 has 13 amino acids. CDR3 sequence: CASSRDRAYEQYF. CDR3 nucleotides: TGTGCCAGCAGCCGTGACAGAGCCTACGAGCAGTACTTC.

This clonotype was observed many times. This rearrangement joins TRBV29-1 to TRBJ1-1; weak D call: TRBD1 (6 bases). This CDR3 comprises 13 residues. Trimming removed 7 bases at V and 1 base at J, with 13 bases between. The germline CDR1 and CDR2 sequences are SQVTM and ANQGSEA. CDR3 DNA sequence: TGCAGCGCCGAACAGGGATGGAACACTGAAGCTTTCTTT. Residues: CSAEQGWNTEAFF.

By share, this clonotype counts as large (0.1 to 1%). This sequence joins TRBV12-3 or TRBV12-4 and TRBJ2-1; 10 positions agree with TRBD1. This CDR3 has 20 residues. The V and J ends lost 7 bases and 1 base, in that order; junction bases with no gene match: 19. The DNA for the CDR3 is TGTGCCAGCAATACTTGGCCCCGATTCGGACAGGGGGGTTCCTACAATGAGCAGTTCTTC. Encoded protein: CASNTWPRFGQGGSYNEQFF.

This clonotype was picked up many times. This chain's CDR3 is CASSTQRGWTDTQYF. CDR3 in DNA: TGTGCCAGCAGCACTCAGAGGGGCTGGACAGATACGCAGTATTTT. The chain has TRBV7-2 and TRBJ2-3, with D perhaps TRBD1 or TRBD2 (5 bases each). The CDR3 runs 15 residues. From germline, CDR1 is SGHTA and CDR2 FQGNSA. Trimming removed 5 bases from V and 3 bases from J, with 15 bases in between.

This clonotype appeared many times. The CDR3 DNA reads TGCAGTGCTAGAAAAAGCTCCTACGAGCAGTACTTC. Its protein product is CSARKSSYEQYF. The chain carries TRBV20-1 and TRBJ2-7, with unresolved D. V was cut by 2 bases and J by 0 bases, with 5 bases left in between. The CDR3 loop spans 12 amino acids. CDR1 DFQATT and CDR2 SNEGSKA come from the germline V gene (reference sequence).

This clonotype was found a few times. The rearrangement links TRBV7-9 to TRBJ1-1; D is undetermined. V lost 6 bases and J 4 bases, leaving 21 bases between the germline ends. Germline values: CDR1 SEHNR, CDR2 FQNEAQ (reference sequence). The CDR3 spans 16 residues. The CDR3 DNA reads as TGTGCCAGCAGTAGATCTAAGCTCACTATGGGCACTGAAGCTTTCTTT. Protein sequence: CASSRSKLTMGTEAFF.

This clonotype was seen ten or more times. This sequence joins TRBV29-1 and TRBJ2-1; D is possibly TRBD2 (6 bases). CDR3 size: 12 residues. Germline V lookup: CDR1 SQVTM, CDR2 ANQGSEA. With 5 bases removed from V and 7 bases from J, the gap between germline ends came to 12 bases. Here the CDR3 DNA reads TGCAGCGTTCGGACGGGAGTTAATGAGCAGTTCTTC. Amino acid sequence: CSVRTGVNEQFF.

This clonotype occurred many times. The chain couples TRBV7-2 to TRBJ1-1, with unresolved D. Trimming removed 0 bases at V and 4 bases at J, with 9 bases between. Germline-derived CDR1 and CDR2 are SGHTA and FQGNSA. This CDR3 spans 14 amino acids. CDR3 in DNA: TGTGCCAGCAGCTTAGCAGGGCTGGGCACTGAAGCTTTCTTT. This encodes CASSLAGLGTEAFF.

This clonotype was detected many times. V usage is TRBV20-1 and J usage is TRBJ2-1; D remains unclear. This CDR3 spans 12 amino acids. Germline V lookup: CDR1 DFQATT, CDR2 SNEGSKA (reference sequence). V gave up 6 bases and J gave up 4 bases, with 10 bases separating them. Here the CDR3 reads CSATDGYNEQFF. The CDR3 DNA follows: TGCAGTGCAACCGACGGATACAATGAGCAGTTCTTC.

This clonotype has only a few counts. The chain couples TRBV6-5 to TRBJ2-2, with TRBD2 identical over 8 bases. CDR3 length: 18 residues. The V and J ends lost 4 bases and 5 bases, in that order; junction bases with no gene match: 15. CDR1 and CDR2 from the germline V gene are MNHEY and SVGAGI. CDR3 sequence (DNA): TGTGCCAGCAGTTTCTCCCTCGTTGCGGGGGGATTAACCGGGGAGCTGTTTTTT. Residues: CASSFSLVAGGLTGELFF.

The chain couples TRBV11-3 to TRBJ2-6; D possibly uses TRBD1 or TRBD2 (6 bases each). Germline V lookup: CDR1 SGHNT, CDR2 YENEEA. V lost 6 bases to trimming and J lost 1 base, with 16 bases between them. The CDR3 consists of 17 residues. CDR3 loop: CASSQGGGISGANVLTF. The CDR3 DNA sequence: TGTGCCAGCAGTCAAGGAGGGGGGATTTCTGGGGCCAACGTCCTGACTTTC.

This clonotype was picked up many times. This chain joins TRBV6-2 or TRBV6-3 and TRBJ2-1, with D possibly being TRBD2 (6 bases). The germline V gene has CDR1 MNHEY and CDR2 SVGEGT. With 8 bases removed from V and 0 bases from J, the gap between germline ends came to 17 bases. The CDR3 is 16 residues long. In DNA, the CDR3 is TGTGCCAGCGAGGGTATAGGGACTTTCTCCTACAATGAGCAGTTCTTC. Its protein product is CASEGIGTFSYNEQFF.

This clonotype has ten or more counts. V is TRBV27 and J is TRBJ2-1, with D possibly being TRBD2 (5 bases). Germline values: CDR1 MNHEY, CDR2 SMNVEV (reference sequence). The CDR3 totals 15 residues. Trimming left V 4 bases short and J 1 base short, with 11 bases between. CDR3 protein: CASSSYRGSYNEQFF. In DNA form, the CDR3 reads TGTGCCAGCAGTTCATACCGGGGTTCCTACAATGAGCAGTTCTTC.